Each of the 12 T cell receptor beta chains below was sequenced from the same sample in a study of PD-L1 blockade in urothelial cancer. Assay: immunoSEQ multiplex PCR; the TCRdb copy retains only in-frame clones and omits some. The data hold tens of thousands of clones, with over 75% observed a single time. Time point of the sample: pretreatment peripheral blood. The starting material was PBMCs, obtained around atezolizumab (anti-PD-L1) treatment. These receptors came from a man between 65 and 85 years old with urothelial cancer.

The chain combines TRBV5-5 with TRBJ2-1, with D perhaps matching TRBD2 (6 bases). The CDR3 covers 16 residues. The germline gives CDR1 SGHKS, CDR2 YYEKEE (reference sequence). V dropped 1 base and J dropped 7 bases, with 18 bases sitting between them. As DNA, the CDR3 is TGTGCCAGCAGCTTGTCACTGAGCGGGTCGTTAAATGAGCAGTTCTTC. Its protein product is CASSLSLSGSLNEQFF.

The V call is TRBV4-1, the J call TRBJ1-2, with 7 positions matching TRBD1. Trimming took 4 bases from V and 2 from J; bases not matched to a gene: 4. Per the germline V gene, CDR1 is MGHRA and CDR2 is YSYEKL. This CDR3 has 14 residues. CDR3: CASSPQTGNYGYTF. CDR3 in DNA: TGCGCCAGCAGCCCCCAGACAGGGAACTATGGCTACACCTTC.

The V call is TRBV7-9, the J call TRBJ1-2, with TRBD1 as a possible D gene (5 bases). Germline CDR1 reads SEHNR; CDR2 reads FQNEAQ (reference sequence). The CDR3 runs to 13 residues. Trimming cost V 4 bases and J 4 bases, with 10 bases left between them. CDR3 region: CASSWGDRYGYTF. The CDR3 DNA reads as TGTGCCAGCAGCTGGGGGGACCGCTATGGCTACACCTTC.

The chain is built from TRBV5-1 and TRBJ2-7; D may be TRBD1 (6 bases). V was pared by 1 base and J by 5 bases, with 10 bases between. Per germline, CDR1 SGHRS and CDR2 YFSETQ. The CDR3 spans 13 residues. The CDR3 reads CASSLTGLDEQYF. CDR3 coding DNA: TGCGCCAGCAGCTTGACAGGGCTCGACGAGCAGTACTTC.

V gene TRBV27 combines with J gene TRBJ2-7; the D gene is possibly TRBD2 (5 bases). The V gene lost 6 bases and the J gene lost 4 bases, with 19 bases spanning the gap. The CDR3 sequence is 15 residues long. Germline V gene lookup returns CDR1 MNHEY and CDR2 SMNVEV (reference sequence). CDR3: CASSPRGLEGYEQYF. CDR3 DNA: TGTGCCAGCAGCCCGAGAGGACTGGAAGGATACGAGCAGTACTTC.

The CDR3 spells CASSPTRGDSDYEQYF. DNA for the CDR3: TGTGCCAGCAGCCCAACCCGCGGGGACTCCGACTACGAGCAGTACTTC. The chain combines TRBV5-6 with TRBJ2-7; maybe TRBD2 (6 bases). This CDR3 contains 16 residues. The V and J ends lost 4 bases and 3 bases respectively, with 20 bases between them. CDR1 and CDR2 (germline): SGHDT, YYEEEE. Combining the CDR3 with reference TRBV5-6 and TRBJ2-7 gives the whole variable domain DAGVTQSPTHLIKTRGQQVTLRCSPKSGHDTVSWYQQALGQGPQFIFQYYEEEERQRGNFPDRFSGHQFPNYSSELNVNALLLGDSALYLCASSPTRGDSDYEQYFGPGTRLTVT.

The V call is TRBV7-2, the J call TRBJ2-7; 7 nucleotides match TRBD2. Germline V gene data show CDR1 as SGHTA and CDR2 as FQGNSA. This CDR3 has 14 residues. J lost 2 bases, V lost 3 bases, and 4 bases had no gene match. CDR3 loop: CASSLGGDPYEQYF. The CDR3 DNA reads as TGTGCCAGCAGCTTGGGAGGGGATCCCTACGAGCAGTACTTC. The whole variable domain, remainder taken from reference TRBV7-2 and TRBJ2-7, is GAGVSQSPSNKVTEKGKDVELRCDPISGHTALYWYRQSLGQGLEFLIYFQGNSAPDKSGLPSDRFSAERTGGSVSTLTIQRTQQEDSAVYLCASSLGGDPYEQYFGPGTRLTVT.

The J gene is TRBJ1-4, the V gene TRBV7-6; a possible D gene is TRBD1 (5 bases). This CDR3 comprises 15 residues. With 8 bases removed from V and 4 bases from J, the gap between germline ends came to 17 bases. Germline V gives CDR1 SGHVS, CDR2 FNYEAQ. CDR3 bases: TGTGCCAGCGGAACCTTCAGGGCGAATAATGAAAAACTGTTTTTT. This gives the protein CASGTFRANNEKLFF.

The V call is TRBV6-4, the J call TRBJ2-6, with 11 bases identical to TRBD1. The CDR3 totals 15 residues. With V trimmed by 10 bases and J by 4 bases, 6 bases remained unmatched. Germline assignment: CDR1 MRHNA and CDR2 SNTAGT. The CDR3 DNA reads TGTGCCACCGGACAGGGGGCTCCCGGGGCCAACGTCCTGACTTTC. This gives the protein CATGQGAPGANVLTF.

This chain uses TRBV6-6 with TRBJ2-5; TRBD1 aligns across 7 bases. This CDR3 has 14 residues. Germline V gene lookup returns CDR1 MNHNY and CDR2 SVGAGI (reference sequence). Trimming at V came to 6 bases and at J to 4 bases, leaving 8 bases not matched to a gene. The CDR3 reads CASSPLSGGETQYF. The CDR3 DNA reads TGTGCCAGCAGCCCGCTGTCAGGGGGAGAGACCCAGTACTTC.

V is TRBV7-6 and J is TRBJ1-3; 9 bases line up with TRBD1. The CDR3 runs 15 residues. Trimming removed 1 base from V and 2 bases from J; junction bases left unmatched: 0. CDR1 and CDR2 (germline): SGHVS, FNYEAQ. Here the CDR3 DNA reads TGTGCCAGCAGCTTAGGGACAGGGGCTGGAAACACCATATATTTT. As protein: CASSLGTGAGNTIYF.

V is TRBV27 and J is TRBJ1-2; weak D call: TRBD1 (5 bases). Looked up from germline, CDR1 is MNHEY and CDR2 is SMNVEV (reference sequence). The V and J ends lost 3 bases and 3 bases respectively, with 14 bases between them. The CDR3 extends over 15 amino acids. The DNA for the CDR3 is TGTGCCAGCAGTTTCCGGGGGGGGTTAGACTATGGCTACACCTTC. Encoded protein: CASSFRGGLDYGYTF.